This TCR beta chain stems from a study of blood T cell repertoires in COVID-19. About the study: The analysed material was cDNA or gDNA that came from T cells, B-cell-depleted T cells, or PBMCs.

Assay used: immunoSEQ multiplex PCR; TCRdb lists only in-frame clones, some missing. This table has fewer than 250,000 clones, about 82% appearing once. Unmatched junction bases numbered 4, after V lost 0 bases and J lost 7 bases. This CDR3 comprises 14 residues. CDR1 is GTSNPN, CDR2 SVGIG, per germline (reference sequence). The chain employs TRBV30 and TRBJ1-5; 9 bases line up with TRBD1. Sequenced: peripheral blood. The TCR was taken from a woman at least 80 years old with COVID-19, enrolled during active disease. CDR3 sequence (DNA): TGTGCCTGGAGTGTACGACAGGGGGGGCAGCCCCAGCATTTT. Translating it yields CAWSVRQGGQPQHF.